Listed here is a single T cell receptor beta chain. Its antigen is unidentified. CDR3 length equals 15 residues. V gave up 3 bases and J gave up 4 bases, with 14 bases separating them. CDR1 SGHDT and CDR2 YYEEEE come from the germline V gene. Clones were read by immunoSEQ multiplex PCR, and TCRdb kept only the in-frame ones, dropping some. The table records 750,000 to 1,000,000 clones, 90% to 95% of them present only once. The sample is drawn from a study of shared clonotypes between healthy human individuals. Study-level points and caveats: Blood was the sole source, and tissue repertoires probably differ. Generally, estimated richness proved larger in naive subsets than it did in memory subsets. At large depth, rarefaction still showed sorted-subset sequencing to be incomplete.

Terminally differentiated effector memory CD45RA+ cells were excluded from the naive CD8 cells, which were CD45RO-negative and positively selected for CCR7. Donation came from healthy HIV-negative adults that had no recent acute infections or vaccinations. The chain links TRBV5-6 to TRBJ1-5; D not resolved. The source material was naive CD8+ T cells sorted from blood. The origin of this receptor is a young man in good health. The CDR3, as DNA: TGTGCCAGCAGCTCCTCGGCCGGTGGGAATCAGCCCCAGCATTTT. It is translated as CASSSSAGGNQPQHF.